This T cell receptor beta chain originates from a study of shared clonotypes between healthy human individuals. Study at large: Three plates were used per donor for CD4 naive, three for CD4 memory, two for CD8 naive and one for CD8 memory.

The repertoire was sequenced with immunoSEQ multiplex PCR; TCRdb's copy has only in-frame clones and lacks some. The data contain some 500,000 clones, roughly 95% of them singletons. Study conclusions and caveats: Lower generation probabilities were found for non-shared clonotypes than for those shared by all four donors. What limited the represented genetic and exposure-history diversity was the small number of donors. Sequencing depth was predicted to influence how clonotypes are shared among donors.

This clone was recorded once. What it binds is not known. The V gene end was trimmed by 2 bases and the J gene end by 5 bases; junction bases not matched to a gene: 15. The CDR3 runs to 18 residues. Germline loops: CDR1 SGHTA, CDR2 FQGNSA. This chain uses TRBV7-2 with TRBJ2-5, with 9 bases that match TRBD2. This receptor was obtained from a woman in her 30s in good health. The sample consisted of naive CD4+ T cells sorted from blood. Subset: CD45RA+ positively selected. CDR3 residues: CASSLRGGLALNVETQYF. As DNA, the CDR3 is TGTGCCAGCAGCTTAAGAGGGGGACTAGCCTTGAATGTCGAGACCCAGTACTTC.